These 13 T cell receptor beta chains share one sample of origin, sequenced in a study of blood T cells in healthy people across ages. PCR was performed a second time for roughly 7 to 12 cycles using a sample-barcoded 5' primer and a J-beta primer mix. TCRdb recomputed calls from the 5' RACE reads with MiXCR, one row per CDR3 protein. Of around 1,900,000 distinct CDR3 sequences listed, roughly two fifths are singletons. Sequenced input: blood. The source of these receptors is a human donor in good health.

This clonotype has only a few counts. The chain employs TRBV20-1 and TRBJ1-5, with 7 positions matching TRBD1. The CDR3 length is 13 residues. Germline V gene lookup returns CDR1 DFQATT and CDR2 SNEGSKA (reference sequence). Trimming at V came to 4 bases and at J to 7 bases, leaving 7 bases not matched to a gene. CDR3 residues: CSATTGEWQPQHF. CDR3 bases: TGCAGTGCTACAACAGGGGAGTGGCAGCCCCAGCATTTT.

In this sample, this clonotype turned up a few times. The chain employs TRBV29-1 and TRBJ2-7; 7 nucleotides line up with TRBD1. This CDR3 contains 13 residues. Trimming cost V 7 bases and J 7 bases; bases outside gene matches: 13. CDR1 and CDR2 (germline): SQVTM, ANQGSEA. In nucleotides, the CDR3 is TGCAGCGCCGAACTAGGGACAGACCTAGAGCAGTACTTC. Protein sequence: CSAELGTDLEQYF.

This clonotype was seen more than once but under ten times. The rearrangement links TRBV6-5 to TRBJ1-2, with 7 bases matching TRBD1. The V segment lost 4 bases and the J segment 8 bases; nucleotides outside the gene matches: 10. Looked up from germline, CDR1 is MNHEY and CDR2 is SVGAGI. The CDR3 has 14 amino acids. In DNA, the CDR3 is TGTGCCAGCAGTTCGCCCCGGGACAGCCTGGGCTACACCTTC. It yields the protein CASSSPRDSLGYTF.

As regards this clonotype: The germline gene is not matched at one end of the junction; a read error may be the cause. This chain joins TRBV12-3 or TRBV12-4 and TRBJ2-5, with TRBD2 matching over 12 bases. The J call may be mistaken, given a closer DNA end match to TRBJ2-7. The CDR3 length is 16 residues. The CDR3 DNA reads TGTGCCGGCAGTTTAGTACGGACTAGCGGGACCTACGAGCAGTACTTC. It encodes CAGSLVRTSGTYEQYF.

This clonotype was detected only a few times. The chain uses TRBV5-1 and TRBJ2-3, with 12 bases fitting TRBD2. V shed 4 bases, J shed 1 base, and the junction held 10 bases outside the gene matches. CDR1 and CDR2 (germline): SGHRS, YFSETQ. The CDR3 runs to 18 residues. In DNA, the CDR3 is TGCGCCAGCAGCAAACCGGGACTAGCGGGCGGAGGCACAGATACGCAGTATTTT. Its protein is CASSKPGLAGGGTDTQYF.

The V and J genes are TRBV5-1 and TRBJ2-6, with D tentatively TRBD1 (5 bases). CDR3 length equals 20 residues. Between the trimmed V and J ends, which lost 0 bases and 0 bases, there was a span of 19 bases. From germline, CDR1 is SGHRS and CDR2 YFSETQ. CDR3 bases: TGCGCCAGCAGCTTGGGGTGGACACGCCACACCGGCTCTGGGGCCAACGTCCTGACTTTC. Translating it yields CASSLGWTRHTGSGANVLTF.

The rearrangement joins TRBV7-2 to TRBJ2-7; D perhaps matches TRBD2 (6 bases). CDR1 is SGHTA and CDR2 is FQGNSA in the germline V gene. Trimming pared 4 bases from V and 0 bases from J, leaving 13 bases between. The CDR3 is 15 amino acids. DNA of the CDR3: TGTGCCAGCAGCTCCAGCGGGCCGAGCTCCTACGAGCAGTACTTC. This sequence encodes CASSSSGPSSYEQYF.

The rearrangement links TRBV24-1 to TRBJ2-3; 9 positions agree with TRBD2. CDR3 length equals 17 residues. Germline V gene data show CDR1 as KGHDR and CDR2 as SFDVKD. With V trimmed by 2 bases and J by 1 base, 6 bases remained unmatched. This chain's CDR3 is CATSDWRTSVGTDTQYF. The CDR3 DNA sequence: TGTGCCACCAGTGATTGGCGGACTAGCGTTGGCACAGATACGCAGTATTTT.

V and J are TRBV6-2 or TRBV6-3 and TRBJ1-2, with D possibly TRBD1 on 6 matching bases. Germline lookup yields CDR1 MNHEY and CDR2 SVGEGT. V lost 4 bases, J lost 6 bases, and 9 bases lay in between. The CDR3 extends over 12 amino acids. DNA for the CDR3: TGTGCCAGCAGTTCTGGGACACATGGCTACACCTTC. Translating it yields CASSSGTHGYTF.

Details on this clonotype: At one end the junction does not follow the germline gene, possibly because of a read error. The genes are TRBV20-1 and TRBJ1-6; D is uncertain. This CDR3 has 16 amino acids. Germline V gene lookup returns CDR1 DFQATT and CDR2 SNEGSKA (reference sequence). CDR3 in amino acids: CSARDLGSSYNSPLHF. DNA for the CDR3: TGCAGTGCTAGAGATCTGGGTAGCTCCTATAATTCGCCCCTCCACTTT.

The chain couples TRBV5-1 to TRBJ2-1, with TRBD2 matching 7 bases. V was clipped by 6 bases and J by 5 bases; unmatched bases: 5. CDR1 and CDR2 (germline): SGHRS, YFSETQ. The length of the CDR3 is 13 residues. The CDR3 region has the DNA TGCGCCAGCACGCTAGCGGCCAACAATGAGCAGTTCTTC. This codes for CASTLAANNEQFF. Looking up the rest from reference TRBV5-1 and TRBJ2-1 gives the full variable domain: KAGVTQTPRYLIKTRGQQVTLSCSPISGHRSVSWYQQTPGQGLQFLFEYFSETQRNKGNFPGRFSGRQFSNSRSEMNVSTLELGDSALYLCASTLAANNEQFFGPGTRLTVL.

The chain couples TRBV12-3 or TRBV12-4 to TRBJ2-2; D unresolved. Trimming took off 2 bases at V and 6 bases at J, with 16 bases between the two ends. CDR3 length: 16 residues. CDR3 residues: CASSLSFTANAGELFF. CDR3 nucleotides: TGTGCCAGCAGTTTATCATTCACAGCCAATGCCGGGGAGCTGTTTTTT.

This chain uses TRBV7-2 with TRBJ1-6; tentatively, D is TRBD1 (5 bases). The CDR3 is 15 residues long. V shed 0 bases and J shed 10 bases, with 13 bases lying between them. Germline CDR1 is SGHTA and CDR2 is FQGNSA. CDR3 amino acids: CASSLAGRESSPLHF. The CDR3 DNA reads TGTGCCAGCAGCTTAGCGGGCAGGGAAAGCTCACCCCTCCACTTT.